This entry concerns a single TCR beta chain. These data originate in a study of blood T cell repertoires in COVID-19. Whole-study context: The study drew acute and convalescent COVID-19 samples from the United States, Italy and Spain.

Seattle patient enrollment occurred during active infection, with longitudinal follow-up thereafter. The table came from immunoSEQ multiplex PCR; TCRdb's copy has only in-frame clones and leaves some out. The sample consists of a few hundred thousand clones, about 80% of them appearing once. Germline CDR1 reads SGDLS; CDR2 reads YYNGEE. Deletions cut 2 bases from V and 4 bases from J, with 9 bases between. The CDR3 is 14 amino acids. Sequencing input: peripheral blood. This clonotype was sampled from a person aged 65-85 years with COVID-19, enrolled during active disease. The chain combines TRBV9 with TRBJ2-2, with D possibly matching TRBD1 (6 bases). CDR3 DNA: TGTGCCAGCAGCGTCTCAGGGGCCACCGGGGAGCTGTTTTTT. Translating it yields CASSVSGATGELFF.